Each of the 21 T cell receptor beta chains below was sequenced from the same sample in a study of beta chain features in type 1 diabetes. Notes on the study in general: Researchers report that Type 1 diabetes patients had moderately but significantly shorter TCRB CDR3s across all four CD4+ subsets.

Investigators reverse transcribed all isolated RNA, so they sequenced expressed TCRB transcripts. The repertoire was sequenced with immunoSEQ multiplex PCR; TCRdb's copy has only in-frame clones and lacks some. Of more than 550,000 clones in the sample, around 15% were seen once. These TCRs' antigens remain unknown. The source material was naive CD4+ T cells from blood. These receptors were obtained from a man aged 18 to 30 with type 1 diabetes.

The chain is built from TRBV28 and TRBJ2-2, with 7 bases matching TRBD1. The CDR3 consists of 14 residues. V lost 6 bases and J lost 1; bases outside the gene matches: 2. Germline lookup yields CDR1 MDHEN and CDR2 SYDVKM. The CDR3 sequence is CASRRTGNTGELFF. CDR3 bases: TGTGCCAGCAGGCGGACAGGGAACACCGGGGAGCTGTTTTTT.

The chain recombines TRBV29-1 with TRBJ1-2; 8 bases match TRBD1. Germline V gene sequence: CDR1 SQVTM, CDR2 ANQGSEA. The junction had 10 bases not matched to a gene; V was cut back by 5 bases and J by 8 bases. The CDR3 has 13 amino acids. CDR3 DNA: TGCAGCGTTTTAGTTGGACAGGGCTCCGGCTACACCTTC. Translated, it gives CSVLVGQGSGYTF.

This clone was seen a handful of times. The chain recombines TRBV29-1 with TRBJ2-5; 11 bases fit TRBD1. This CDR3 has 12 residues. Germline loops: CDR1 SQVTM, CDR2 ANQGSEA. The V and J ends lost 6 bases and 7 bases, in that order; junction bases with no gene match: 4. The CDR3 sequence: CSVGQGVWTQYF. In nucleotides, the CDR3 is TGCAGCGTGGGACAGGGGGTGTGGACCCAGTACTTC.

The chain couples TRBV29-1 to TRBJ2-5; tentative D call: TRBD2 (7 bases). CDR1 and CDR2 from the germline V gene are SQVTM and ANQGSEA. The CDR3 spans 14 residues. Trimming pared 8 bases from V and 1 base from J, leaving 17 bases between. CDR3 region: CSHTRGGFQETQYF. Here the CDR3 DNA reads TGCAGCCACACTAGGGGGGGCTTCCAAGAGACCCAGTACTTC.

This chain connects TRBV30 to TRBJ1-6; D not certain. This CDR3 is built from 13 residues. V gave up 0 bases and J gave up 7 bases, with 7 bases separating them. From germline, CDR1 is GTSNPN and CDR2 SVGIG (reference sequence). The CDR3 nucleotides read TGTGCCTGGAGTGTAGGGAGCAATTCACCCCTCCACTTT. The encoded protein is CAWSVGSNSPLHF.

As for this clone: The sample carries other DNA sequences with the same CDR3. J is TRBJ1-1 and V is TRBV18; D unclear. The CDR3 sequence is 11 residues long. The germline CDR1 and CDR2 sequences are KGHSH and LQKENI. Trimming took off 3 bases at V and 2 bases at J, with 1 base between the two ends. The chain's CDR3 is CASSPNTEAFF. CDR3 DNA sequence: TGTGCCAGCTCACCCAACACTGAAGCTTTCTTT.

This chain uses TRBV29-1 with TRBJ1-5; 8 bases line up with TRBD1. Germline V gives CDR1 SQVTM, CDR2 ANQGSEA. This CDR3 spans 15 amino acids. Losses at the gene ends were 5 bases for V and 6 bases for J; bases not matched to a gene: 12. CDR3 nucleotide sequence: TGCAGCGTTATAATACAGGGGGTCGTTGGTCAGCCCCAGCATTTT. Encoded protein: CSVIIQGVVGQPQHF.

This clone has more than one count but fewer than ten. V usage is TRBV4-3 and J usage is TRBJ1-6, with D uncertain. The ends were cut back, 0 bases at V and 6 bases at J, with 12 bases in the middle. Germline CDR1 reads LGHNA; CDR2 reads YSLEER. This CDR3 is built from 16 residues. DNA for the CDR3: TGCGCCAGCAGCCAAGAGGTTACGAACACTAATTCACCCCTCCACTTT. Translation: CASSQEVTNTNSPLHF.

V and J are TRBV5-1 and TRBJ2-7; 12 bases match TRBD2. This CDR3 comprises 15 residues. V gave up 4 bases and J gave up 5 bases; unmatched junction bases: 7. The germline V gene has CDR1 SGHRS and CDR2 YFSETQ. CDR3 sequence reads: CASSGGLAGSNEQYF. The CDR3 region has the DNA TGCGCCAGCAGCGGAGGACTAGCGGGATCCAACGAGCAGTACTTC. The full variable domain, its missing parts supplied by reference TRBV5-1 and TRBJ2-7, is KAGVTQTPRYLIKTRGQQVTLSCSPISGHRSVSWYQQTPGQGLQFLFEYFSETQRNKGNFPGRFSGRQFSNSRSEMNVSTLELGDSALYLCASSGGLAGSNEQYFGPGTRLTVT.

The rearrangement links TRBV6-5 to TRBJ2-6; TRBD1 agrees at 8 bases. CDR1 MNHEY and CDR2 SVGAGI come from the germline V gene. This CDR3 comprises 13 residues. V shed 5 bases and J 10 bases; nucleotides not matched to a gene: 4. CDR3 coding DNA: TGTGCCAGCAGTCTGGACAGGGTAAACGTCCTGACTTTC. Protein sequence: CASSLDRVNVLTF.

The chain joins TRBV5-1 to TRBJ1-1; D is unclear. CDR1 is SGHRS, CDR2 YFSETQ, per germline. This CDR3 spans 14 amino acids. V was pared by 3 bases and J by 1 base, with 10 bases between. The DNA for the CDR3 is TGCGCCAGCAGCTACGGGCCGGCGAACACTGAAGCTTTCTTT. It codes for CASSYGPANTEAFF.

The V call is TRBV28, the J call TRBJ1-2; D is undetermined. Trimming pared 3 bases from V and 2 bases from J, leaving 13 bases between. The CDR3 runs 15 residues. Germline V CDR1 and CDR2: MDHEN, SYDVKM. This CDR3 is CASSLGTTTNYGYTF. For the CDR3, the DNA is TGTGCCAGCAGTTTGGGAACGACTACAAACTATGGCTACACCTTC.

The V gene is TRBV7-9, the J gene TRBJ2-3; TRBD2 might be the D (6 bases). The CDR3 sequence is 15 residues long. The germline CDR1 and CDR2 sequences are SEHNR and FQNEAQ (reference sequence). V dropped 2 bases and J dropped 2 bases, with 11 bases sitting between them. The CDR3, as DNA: TGTGCCAGCAGCTTATTAGCGGCAATCACAGATACGCAGTATTTT. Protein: CASSLLAAITDTQYF. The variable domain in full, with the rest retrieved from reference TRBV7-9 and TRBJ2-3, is DTGVSQNPRHKITKRGQNVTFRCDPISEHNRLYWYRQTLGQGPEFLTYFQNEAQLEKSRLLSDRFSAERPKGSFSTLEIQRTEQGDSAMYLCASSLLAAITDTQYFGPGTRLTVL.

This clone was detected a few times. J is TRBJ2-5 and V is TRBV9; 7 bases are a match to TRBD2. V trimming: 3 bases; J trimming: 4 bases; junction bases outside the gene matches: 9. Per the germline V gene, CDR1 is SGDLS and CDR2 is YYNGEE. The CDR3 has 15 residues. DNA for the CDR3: TGTGCCAGCAGCGAGGGACTAAATGGATTAGAGACCCAGTACTTC. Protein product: CASSEGLNGLETQYF.

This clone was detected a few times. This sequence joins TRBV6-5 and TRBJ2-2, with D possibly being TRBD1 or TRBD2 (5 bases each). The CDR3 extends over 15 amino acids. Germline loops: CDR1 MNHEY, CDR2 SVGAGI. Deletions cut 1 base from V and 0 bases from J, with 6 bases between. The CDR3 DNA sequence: TGTGCCAGCAGTTACTGGGGGTCGAACACCGGGGAGCTGTTTTTT. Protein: CASSYWGSNTGELFF.

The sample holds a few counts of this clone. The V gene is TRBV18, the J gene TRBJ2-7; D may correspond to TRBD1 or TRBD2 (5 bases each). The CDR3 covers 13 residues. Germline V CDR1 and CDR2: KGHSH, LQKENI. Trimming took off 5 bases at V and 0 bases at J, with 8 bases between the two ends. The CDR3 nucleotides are TGTGCCAGCTCAGGGGACCGCTCCTACGAGCAGTACTTC. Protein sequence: CASSGDRSYEQYF. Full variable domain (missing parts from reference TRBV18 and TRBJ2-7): NAGVMQNPRHLVRRRGQEARLRCSPMKGHSHVYWYRQLPEEGLKFMVYLQKENIIDESGMPKERFSAEFPKEGPSILRIQQVVRGDSAAYFCASSGDRSYEQYFGPGTRLTVT.

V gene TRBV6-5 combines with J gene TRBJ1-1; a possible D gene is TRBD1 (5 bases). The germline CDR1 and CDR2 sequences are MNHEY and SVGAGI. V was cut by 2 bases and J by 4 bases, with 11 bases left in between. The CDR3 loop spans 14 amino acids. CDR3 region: CASSYRGRITEAFF. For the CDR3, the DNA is TGTGCCAGCAGTTACAGGGGAAGGATCACTGAAGCTTTCTTT.

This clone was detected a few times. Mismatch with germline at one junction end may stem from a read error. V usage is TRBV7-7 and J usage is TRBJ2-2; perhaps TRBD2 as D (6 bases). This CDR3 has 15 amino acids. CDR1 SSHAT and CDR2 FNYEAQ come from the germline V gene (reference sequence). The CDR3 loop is CASSFGGLNTGELFF. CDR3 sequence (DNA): TGTGCTAGCAGCTTCGGGGGACTTAACACCGGGGAGCTGTTTTTT.

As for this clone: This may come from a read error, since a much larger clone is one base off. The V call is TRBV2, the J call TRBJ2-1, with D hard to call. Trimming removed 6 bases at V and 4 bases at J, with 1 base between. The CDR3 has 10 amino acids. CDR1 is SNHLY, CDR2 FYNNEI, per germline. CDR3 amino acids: CASRYNEQFF. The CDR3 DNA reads TGTGCCAGCAGGTACAATGAGCAGTTCTTC.

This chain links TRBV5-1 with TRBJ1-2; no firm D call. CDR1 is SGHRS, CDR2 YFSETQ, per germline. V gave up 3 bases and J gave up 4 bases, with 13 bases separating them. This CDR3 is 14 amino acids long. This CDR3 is CASSSEGRSYGYTF. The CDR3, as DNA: TGCGCCAGCAGCTCAGAAGGGAGATCCTATGGCTACACCTTC.

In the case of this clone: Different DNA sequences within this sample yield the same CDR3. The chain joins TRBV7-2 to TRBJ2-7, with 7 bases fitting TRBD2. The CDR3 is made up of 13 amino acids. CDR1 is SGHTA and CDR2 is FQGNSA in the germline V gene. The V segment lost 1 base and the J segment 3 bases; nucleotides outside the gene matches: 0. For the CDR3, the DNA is TGTGCCAGCAGCTTAGGCGGGGGCTACGAGCAGTACTTC. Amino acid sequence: CASSLGGGYEQYF.